This entry concerns a single TCR beta chain. The sample is drawn from a study of blood T cell repertoires in COVID-19. Clones were sequenced by immunoSEQ multiplex PCR, and TCRdb holds only the in-frame ones, with some missing. The sample lists roughly 570,000 clones; 85% to 90% were seen once. Sequenced material: peripheral blood. The TCR comes from a woman between 45 and 60 years old with COVID-19, enrolled during active disease.

The chain's CDR3 is CASSVASADYGYTF. CDR3 DNA: TGTGCCAGCAGCGTAGCGTCGGCGGACTATGGCTACACCTTC. V is TRBV9 and J is TRBJ1-2; D is undetermined. Trimming removed 0 bases at V and 3 bases at J, with 9 bases between. CDR1 SGDLS and CDR2 YYNGEE come from the germline V gene. The CDR3 contains 14 residues.